Sequencing of this TCR beta chain was carried out in a study of T cell responses to AZD1222 COVID-19 vaccine. Study outcomes and limitations: Only after the peak T cell response were repertoires sampled.

A remark on this clone: Its antigen remains unidentified.

Germline-derived CDR1 and CDR2 are LNHDA and SQIVND (reference sequence). V lost 7 bases and J 4 bases, leaving 14 bases between the germline ends. This CDR3 is built from 15 residues. TCRdb keeps only in-frame clones here, not all; method: immunoSEQ multiplex PCR. This sample has some 120,000 clones, with more than 70% found just once. The source is an adult in good health. This rearrangement joins TRBV19 to TRBJ2-6; D possibly corresponds to TRBD1 (6 bases). The input for sequencing was peripheral blood, taken on day 0 of AZD1222 vaccination. DNA of the CDR3: TGTGCCAGTAAAACAACAGGGTCCGGGGCCAACGTCCTGACTTTC. Amino acids: CASKTTGSGANVLTF.